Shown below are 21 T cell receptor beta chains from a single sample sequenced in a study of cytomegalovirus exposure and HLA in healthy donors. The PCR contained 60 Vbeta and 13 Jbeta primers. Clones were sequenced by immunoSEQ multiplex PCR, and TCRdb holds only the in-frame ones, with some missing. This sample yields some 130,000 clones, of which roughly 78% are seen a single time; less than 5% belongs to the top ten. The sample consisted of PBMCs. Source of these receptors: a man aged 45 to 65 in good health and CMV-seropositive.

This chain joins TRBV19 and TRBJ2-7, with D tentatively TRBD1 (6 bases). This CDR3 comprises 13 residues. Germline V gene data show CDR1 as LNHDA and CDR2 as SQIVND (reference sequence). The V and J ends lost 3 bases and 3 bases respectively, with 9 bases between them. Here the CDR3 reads CASSIQGYYEQYF. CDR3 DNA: TGTGCCAGTAGTATCCAGGGGTACTACGAGCAGTACTTC.

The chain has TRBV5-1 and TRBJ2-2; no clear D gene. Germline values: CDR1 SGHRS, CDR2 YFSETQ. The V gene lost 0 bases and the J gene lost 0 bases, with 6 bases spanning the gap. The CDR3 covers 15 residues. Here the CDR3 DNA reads TGCGCCAGCAGCTTGGCTCTAGCGAACACCGGGGAGCTGTTTTTT. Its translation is CASSLALANTGELFF.

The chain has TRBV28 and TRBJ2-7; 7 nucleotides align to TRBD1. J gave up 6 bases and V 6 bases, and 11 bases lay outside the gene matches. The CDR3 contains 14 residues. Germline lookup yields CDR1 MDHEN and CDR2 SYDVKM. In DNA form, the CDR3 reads TGTGCCAGCAGGGACGGTGGTACAGGGGCCGAGCAGTACTTC. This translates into CASRDGGTGAEQYF.

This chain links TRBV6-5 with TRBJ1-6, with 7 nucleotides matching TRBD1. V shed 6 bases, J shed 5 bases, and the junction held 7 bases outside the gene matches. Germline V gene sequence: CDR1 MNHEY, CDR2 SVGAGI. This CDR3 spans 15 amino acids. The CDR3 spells CASSRQGKDNSPLHF. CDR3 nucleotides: TGTGCCAGCAGCAGACAGGGAAAGGATAATTCACCCCTCCACTTT.

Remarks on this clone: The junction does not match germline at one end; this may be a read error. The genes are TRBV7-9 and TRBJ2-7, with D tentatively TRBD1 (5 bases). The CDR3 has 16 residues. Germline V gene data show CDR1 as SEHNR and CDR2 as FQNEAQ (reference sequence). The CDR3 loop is CSSSYGAGPSPYEQYF. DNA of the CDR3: TGTTCCAGCAGTTATGGGGCCGGGCCTTCCCCCTACGAGCAGTACTTC. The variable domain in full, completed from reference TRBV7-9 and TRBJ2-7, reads DTGVSQNPRHKITKRGQNVTFRCDPISEHNRLYWYRQTLGQGPEFLTYFQNEAQLEKSRLLSDRFSAERPKGSFSTLEIQRTEQGDSAMYLCSSSYGAGPSPYEQYFGPGTRLTVT.

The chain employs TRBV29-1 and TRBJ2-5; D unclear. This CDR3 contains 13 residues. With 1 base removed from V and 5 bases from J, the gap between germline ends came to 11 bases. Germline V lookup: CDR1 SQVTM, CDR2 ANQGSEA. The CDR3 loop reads CSVEAPRSETQYF. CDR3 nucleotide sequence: TGCAGCGTTGAAGCCCCTAGAAGCGAGACCCAGTACTTC.

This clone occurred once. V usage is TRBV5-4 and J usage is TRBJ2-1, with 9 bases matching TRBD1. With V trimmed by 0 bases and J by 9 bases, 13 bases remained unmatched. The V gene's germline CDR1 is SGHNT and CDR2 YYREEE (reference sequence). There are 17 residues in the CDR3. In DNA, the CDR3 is TGTGCCAGCAGCTTGGGAGGGGGGGGGACAGGGCCCGGTGAGCAGTTCTTC. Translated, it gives CASSLGGGGTGPGEQFF.

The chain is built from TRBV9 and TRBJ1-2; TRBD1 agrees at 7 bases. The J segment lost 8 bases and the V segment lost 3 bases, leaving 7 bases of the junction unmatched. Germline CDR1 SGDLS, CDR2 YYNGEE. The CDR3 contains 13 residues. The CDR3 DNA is TGTGCCAGCAGCGGACAGGGTCGTGGCGGCTACACCTTC. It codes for CASSGQGRGGYTF.

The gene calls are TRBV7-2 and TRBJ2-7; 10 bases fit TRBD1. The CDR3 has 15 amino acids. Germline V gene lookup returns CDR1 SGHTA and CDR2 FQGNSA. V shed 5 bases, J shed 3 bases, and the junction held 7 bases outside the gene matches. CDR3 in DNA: TGTGCCAGCAGCCCGTCAAGGACAGGGGGCTACGAGCAGTACTTC. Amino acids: CASSPSRTGGYEQYF. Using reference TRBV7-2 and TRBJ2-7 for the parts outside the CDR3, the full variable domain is GAGVSQSPSNKVTEKGKDVELRCDPISGHTALYWYRQSLGQGLEFLIYFQGNSAPDKSGLPSDRFSAERTGGSVSTLTIQRTQQEDSAVYLCASSPSRTGGYEQYFGPGTRLTVT.

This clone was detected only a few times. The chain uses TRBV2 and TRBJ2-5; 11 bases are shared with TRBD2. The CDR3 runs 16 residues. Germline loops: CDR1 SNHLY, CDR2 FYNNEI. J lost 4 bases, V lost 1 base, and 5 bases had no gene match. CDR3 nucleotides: TGTGCCAGCAGTGAAGTTAGCGGGGGGGCGGGAGAGACCCAGTACTTC. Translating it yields CASSEVSGGAGETQYF. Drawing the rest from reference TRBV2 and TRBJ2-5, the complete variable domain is EPEVTQTPSHQVTQMGQEVILRCVPISNHLYFYWYRQILGQKVEFLVSFYNNEISEKSEIFDDQFSVERPDGSNFTLKIRSTKLEDSAMYFCASSEVSGGAGETQYFGPGTRLLVL.

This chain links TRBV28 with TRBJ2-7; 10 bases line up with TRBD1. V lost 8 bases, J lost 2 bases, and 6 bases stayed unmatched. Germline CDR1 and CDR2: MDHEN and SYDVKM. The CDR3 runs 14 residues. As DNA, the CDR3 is TGTGCCAGCCTCGACAGGGGGCTCACCTACGAGCAGTACTTC. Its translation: CASLDRGLTYEQYF.

The CDR3 is CASSPTGTLSTDTQYF. The DNA for the CDR3 is TGTGCCAGCTCACCAACCGGGACACTTAGCACAGATACGCAGTATTTT. V gene TRBV18 combines with J gene TRBJ2-3; D may be TRBD1 (6 bases). V was trimmed by 2 bases and J by 0 bases, leaving 12 bases between them. CDR3 length: 16 amino acids. Germline V gene sequence: CDR1 KGHSH, CDR2 LQKENI.

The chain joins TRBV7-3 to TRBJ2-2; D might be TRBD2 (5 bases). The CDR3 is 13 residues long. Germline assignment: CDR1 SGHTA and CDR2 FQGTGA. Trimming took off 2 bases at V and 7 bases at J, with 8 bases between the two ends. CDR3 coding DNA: TGTGCCAGCAGCTTAGGGAGAGACGGGGAGCTGTTTTTT. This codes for CASSLGRDGELFF.

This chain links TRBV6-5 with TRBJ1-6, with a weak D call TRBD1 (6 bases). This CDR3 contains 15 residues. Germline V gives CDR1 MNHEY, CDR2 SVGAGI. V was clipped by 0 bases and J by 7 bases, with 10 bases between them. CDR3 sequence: CASSYSGQGNSPLHF. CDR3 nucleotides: TGTGCCAGCAGTTACTCGGGACAAGGAAATTCACCCCTCCACTTT.

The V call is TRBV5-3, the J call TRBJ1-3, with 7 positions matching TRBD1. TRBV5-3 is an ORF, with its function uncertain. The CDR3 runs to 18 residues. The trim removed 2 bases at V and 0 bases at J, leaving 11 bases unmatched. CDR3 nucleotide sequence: TGTGCCAGAAGCTTAGGACAGGACAAGGGCGTCTCTGGAAACACCATATATTTT. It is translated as CARSLGQDKGVSGNTIYF.

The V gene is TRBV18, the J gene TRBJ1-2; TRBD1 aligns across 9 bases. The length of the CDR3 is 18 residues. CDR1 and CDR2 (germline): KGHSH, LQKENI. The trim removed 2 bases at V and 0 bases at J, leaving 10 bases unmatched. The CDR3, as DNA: TGTGCCAGCTCACCAACCGGACAGGGGACCCTAGCTAACTATGGCTACACCTTC. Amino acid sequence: CASSPTGQGTLANYGYTF.

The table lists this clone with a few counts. CDR3 coding DNA: TGTGCCAGCAGTCCGGGGAGGGGCGGGAGTTCCTACAATGAGCAGTTCTTC. As protein: CASSPGRGGSSYNEQFF. The chain is built from TRBV28 and TRBJ2-1, with 7 bases that match TRBD2. The CDR3 is 17 residues long. Germline CDR1 and CDR2: MDHEN and SYDVKM. V shed 5 bases and J 1 base; nucleotides not matched to a gene: 11.

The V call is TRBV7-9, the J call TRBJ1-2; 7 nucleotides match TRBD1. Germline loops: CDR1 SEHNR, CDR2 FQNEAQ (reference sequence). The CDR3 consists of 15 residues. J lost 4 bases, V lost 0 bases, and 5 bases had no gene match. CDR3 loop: CASSLATAGGYGYTF. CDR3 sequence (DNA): TGTGCCAGCAGCTTAGCGACAGCAGGGGGCTATGGCTACACCTTC.

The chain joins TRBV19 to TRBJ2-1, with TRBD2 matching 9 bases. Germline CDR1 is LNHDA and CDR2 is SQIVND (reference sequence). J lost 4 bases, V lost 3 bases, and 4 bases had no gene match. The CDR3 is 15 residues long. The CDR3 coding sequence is TGTGCCAGTAGTATGGCTAGCGGGGTTTACAATGAGCAGTTCTTC. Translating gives CASSMASGVYNEQFF.

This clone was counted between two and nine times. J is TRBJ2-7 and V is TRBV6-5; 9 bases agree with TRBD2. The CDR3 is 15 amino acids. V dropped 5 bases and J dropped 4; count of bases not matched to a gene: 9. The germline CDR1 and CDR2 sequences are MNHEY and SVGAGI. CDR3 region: CASSTTGTSWYEQYF. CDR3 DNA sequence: TGTGCCAGCAGTACCACCGGGACTAGCTGGTACGAGCAGTACTTC.

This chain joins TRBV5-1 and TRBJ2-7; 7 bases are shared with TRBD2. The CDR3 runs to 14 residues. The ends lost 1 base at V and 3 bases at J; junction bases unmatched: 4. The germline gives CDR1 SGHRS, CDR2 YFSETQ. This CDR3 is CASSLLSGNYEQYF. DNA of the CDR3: TGCGCCAGCAGCTTGTTAAGCGGGAACTACGAGCAGTACTTC.